One sample yielded the 29 T cell receptor beta chains listed below, sequenced in a study of shared clonotypes between healthy human individuals (dated by TCRdb to the early 2020s). Library generation was performed with the immunoSEQ multiplex PCR assay. The table was pulled from immuneACCESS by TCRdb, which kept in-frame rearrangements only. Such tables lose some clones; where checked, under half of the loss comes from unresolved V genes, and the rest has no known cause. This sample holds some 2,500,000 clones; over 85% were observed only once. Roughly 0.36% of the sample is in the top ten clones. Specimen: naive CD4+ T cells from PBMCs. This sample's cell subset or site label indicates: CD45RA+ positively selected. These receptors were collected from a man aged 18 to 29 in good health. Some clones in this sample may be carry-over from other donors' samples.

The chain employs TRBV7-2 and TRBJ2-7; TRBD2 aligns across 8 bases. The trim removed 2 bases at V and 1 base at J, leaving 7 bases unmatched. The CDR3 totals 16 residues. Germline values: CDR1 SGHTA, CDR2 FQGNSA. CDR3: CASSLQGPSGSYEQYF. The CDR3 DNA follows: TGTGCCAGCAGCTTACAAGGGCCTAGCGGGTCCTACGAGCAGTACTTC.

This clone turned up a few times. This chain joins TRBV6-6 and TRBJ2-1; 9 positions agree with TRBD2. Per the germline V gene, CDR1 is MNHNY and CDR2 is SVGAGI (reference sequence). The CDR3 spans 13 residues. V was pared by 4 bases and J by 9 bases, with 4 bases of the junction left unmatched. CDR3: CASSSGLALEQFF. CDR3 DNA sequence: TGTGCCAGCAGTTCGGGACTAGCTCTTGAGCAGTTCTTC.

V gene TRBV15 combines with J gene TRBJ2-2; possibly TRBD2 for D (7 bases). The CDR3 loop spans 16 amino acids. Trimming took off 1 base at V and 4 bases at J, with 13 bases between the two ends. Germline values: CDR1 LNHNV, CDR2 YYDKDF (reference sequence). The CDR3 DNA reads as TGTGCCACCAGCAGAGTCAGGGGCGGGGGCACCGGGGAGCTGTTTTTT. It codes for CATSRVRGGGTGELFF. Combining the CDR3 with reference TRBV15 and TRBJ2-2 gives the whole variable domain DAMVIQNPRYQVTQFGKPVTLSCSQTLNHNVMYWYQQKSSQAPKLLFHYYDKDFNNEADTPDNFQSRRPNTSFCFLDIRSPGLGDTAMYLCATSRVRGGGTGELFFGEGSRLTVL.

This sequence joins TRBV7-2 and TRBJ2-3; TRBD2 matches 14 bases. The CDR3 has 18 residues. The junction had 12 bases not matched to a gene; V was cut back by 4 bases and J by 6 bases. Germline V gene lookup returns CDR1 SGHTA and CDR2 FQGNSA. In nucleotides, the CDR3 is TGTGCCAGCAGCTCCCTTAAGGGGGGACTAGCGGGAGCTGATACGCAGTATTTT. Residues: CASSSLKGGLAGADTQYF.

This clone was observed a single time. The chain carries TRBV7-9 and TRBJ2-5, with D hard to call. The CDR3 has 18 amino acids. Germline V lookup: CDR1 SEHNR, CDR2 FQNEAQ (reference sequence). Deletions cut 5 bases from V and 0 bases from J, with 22 bases between. Here the CDR3 reads CASSPTTPRTTYQETQYF. The CDR3 DNA sequence: TGTGCCAGCAGCCCAACCACCCCACGAACAACGTACCAAGAGACCCAGTACTTC.

In this sample, this clone turned up a few times. The sample holds other DNA sequences that translate to the same CDR3. The rearrangement joins TRBV28 to TRBJ2-1; D gene unclear. V was clipped by 3 bases and J by 8 bases, with 5 bases between them. This CDR3 is built from 11 residues. The germline V gene has CDR1 MDHEN and CDR2 SYDVKM. The CDR3 loop is CASSLVDEQFF. CDR3 DNA sequence: TGTGCCAGCAGTTTGGTGGATGAGCAGTTCTTC.

The J gene is TRBJ1-2, the V gene TRBV7-9; D is unclear. Looked up from germline, CDR1 is SEHNR and CDR2 is FQNEAQ (reference sequence). V shed 3 bases and J shed 6 bases, with 11 bases lying between them. This CDR3 has 13 amino acids. CDR3 nucleotides: TGTGCCAGCAGCTTTCCTGCATATAATGGCTACACCTTC. Residues: CASSFPAYNGYTF.

Only one count was recorded for this clone. Other nucleotide sequences from this sample produce the same CDR3. The CDR3 nucleotides read TGTGCCAGCAGCTTTAGGACTAGCGGGAGCTACGAGCAGTACTTC. It translates to CASSFRTSGSYEQYF. The V call is TRBV7-9, the J call TRBJ2-7, with TRBD2 identical over 13 bases. CDR3 size: 15 residues. Germline V gene lookup returns CDR1 SEHNR and CDR2 FQNEAQ (reference sequence). The V gene end was trimmed by 3 bases and the J gene end by 3 bases; junction bases not matched to a gene: 2. Filled out from reference TRBV7-9 and TRBJ2-7, the complete variable domain reads DTGVSQNPRHKITKRGQNVTFRCDPISEHNRLYWYRQTLGQGPEFLTYFQNEAQLEKSRLLSDRFSAERPKGSFSTLEIQRTEQGDSAMYLCASSFRTSGSYEQYFGPGTRLTVT.

V and J are TRBV4-2 and TRBJ1-2; perhaps TRBD1 as D (5 bases). V was cut by 1 base and J by 0 bases, with 9 bases left in between. The germline CDR1 and CDR2 sequences are LGHNA and YNFKEQ. This CDR3 is built from 15 residues. The CDR3 region has the DNA TGTGCCAGCAGCCAAGGGGGCCAGGCTAACTATGGCTACACCTTC. This translates into CASSQGGQANYGYTF.

The rearrangement uses TRBV27 and TRBJ1-5, with D unclear. The length of the CDR3 is 17 residues. Per germline, CDR1 MNHEY and CDR2 SMNVEV (reference sequence). The V end was cut by 3 bases, the J end by 1 base, with 16 bases between. CDR3 region: CASSFIRPGRSNQPQHF. In DNA form, the CDR3 reads TGTGCCAGCAGTTTTATACGACCCGGACGGAGCAATCAGCCCCAGCATTTT.

The chain couples TRBV5-4 to TRBJ1-2; perhaps TRBD1 as D (5 bases). The CDR3 runs 15 residues. V lost 6 bases, J lost 5 bases, and 20 bases lay in between. Germline CDR1 SGHNT, CDR2 YYREEE (reference sequence). The CDR3 reads CASIRWGSQTYGYTF. CDR3 DNA: TGTGCCAGCATCCGGTGGGGGTCCCAAACTTATGGCTACACCTTC.

This CDR3 is CASSLAGGTDEQFF. The CDR3 DNA follows: TGCGCCAGCAGTTTAGCGGGAGGGACGGATGAGCAGTTCTTC. This chain joins TRBV5-1 and TRBJ2-1, with TRBD2 identical over 11 bases. V dropped 5 bases and J dropped 8; count of bases not matched to a gene: 6. Germline CDR1 is SGHRS and CDR2 is YFSETQ. This CDR3 has 14 residues.

V usage is TRBV7-7 and J usage is TRBJ2-7; D unclear. The CDR3 is made up of 13 amino acids. Trimming shortened V by 5 bases and J by 3 bases, and 11 bases separated the two germline ends. Germline assignment: CDR1 SSHAT and CDR2 FNYEAQ (reference sequence). CDR3 sequence: CASSPPQSYEQYF. CDR3 coding DNA: TGTGCCAGCAGCCCCCCCCAAAGCTACGAGCAGTACTTC.

This chain connects TRBV14 to TRBJ2-5, with D tentatively TRBD1 (6 bases). The CDR3 extends over 17 amino acids. In germline, CDR1 is SGHDN, CDR2 FVKESK. The V and J ends lost 4 bases and 1 base respectively, with 19 bases between them. CDR3 nucleotides: TGTGCCAGCAGCCCCAGGTTGGGCACAGGGTCCCAAGAGACCCAGTACTTC. Protein: CASSPRLGTGSQETQYF.

The chain combines TRBV5-1 with TRBJ2-3, with 11 bases fitting TRBD2. This CDR3 contains 17 residues. The V and J ends lost 0 bases and 3 bases, in that order; junction bases with no gene match: 6. Germline V gene data show CDR1 as SGHRS and CDR2 as YFSETQ. The CDR3 sequence is CASSLARLAGGTDTQYF. The DNA of the CDR3 is TGCGCCAGCAGCTTGGCGCGGCTAGCGGGAGGAACAGATACGCAGTATTTT.

Turning to this clone: The same CDR3 arises from other DNA sequences in this sample as well. The V and J genes are TRBV5-1 and TRBJ2-7; 9 nucleotides align to TRBD1. Germline-derived CDR1 and CDR2 are SGHRS and YFSETQ. The CDR3 runs 14 residues. V lost 4 bases to trimming and J lost 0 bases; unmatched junction nucleotides: 2. This CDR3 is CASSPGQGSYEQYF. CDR3 nucleotides: TGCGCCAGCAGCCCGGGACAGGGCTCCTACGAGCAGTACTTC.

The J gene is TRBJ2-1, the V gene TRBV5-1, with 7 bases identical to TRBD1. CDR1 and CDR2 from the germline V gene are SGHRS and YFSETQ. The junction had 9 bases not matched to a gene; V was cut back by 0 bases and J by 3 bases. The CDR3 length is 17 residues. Written as DNA, the CDR3 is TGCGCCAGCAGCTTGGGAGGGACAGCTACCTACTACAATGAGCAGTTCTTC. As protein: CASSLGGTATYYNEQFF.

V and J are TRBV19 and TRBJ2-5, with D perhaps TRBD2 (7 bases). Germline V CDR1 and CDR2: LNHDA, SQIVND (reference sequence). The CDR3 length is 13 residues. V gave up 5 bases and J gave up 5 bases, with 12 bases separating them. The CDR3 protein is CASSPEGGETQYF. The CDR3 DNA sequence: TGTGCCAGTAGTCCCGAGGGGGGGGAGACCCAGTACTTC.

This chain links TRBV5-8 with TRBJ1-1; 9 bases line up with TRBD1. The germline V gene encodes CDR1 SGHTS and CDR2 YDEGEE. V was pared by 0 bases and J by 0 bases, with 15 bases of the junction left unmatched. The CDR3 extends over 20 amino acids. This CDR3 reads CASSLGGDRVRSLMNTEAFF. In nucleotides, the CDR3 is TGTGCCAGCAGCTTGGGTGGGGACAGGGTGCGATCCTTAATGAACACTGAAGCTTTCTTT.

In the case of this clone: The junction shows a germline mismatch at one end, possibly a read error. The rearrangement uses TRBV7-3 and TRBJ2-7, with TRBD1 matching 8 bases. The CDR3 runs to 12 residues. Germline CDR1 reads SGHTA; CDR2 reads FQGTGA. CDR3 coding DNA: TGTGCCAGCAGCTTTCCTGGACAGGGCTTACACTTC. Amino acids: CASSFPGQGLHF.

The V gene is TRBV7-2, the J gene TRBJ2-7, with D perhaps matching TRBD2 (5 bases). V lost 0 bases and J 4 bases, leaving 16 bases between the germline ends. Germline V gene data show CDR1 as SGHTA and CDR2 as FQGNSA. This CDR3 has 16 residues. The CDR3 region is CASSLAGGSRAYEQYF. The CDR3 nucleotides are TGTGCCAGCAGCTTAGCAGGCGGGTCCCGAGCATACGAGCAGTACTTC.

J is TRBJ2-3 and V is TRBV5-1, with a tentative D call TRBD1 (6 bases). V lost 1 base and J 1 base, leaving 10 bases between the germline ends. CDR3 size: 15 residues. Germline lookup yields CDR1 SGHRS and CDR2 YFSETQ. In nucleotides, the CDR3 is TGCGCCAGCAGCTTGACAGGGTTGGGCACAGATACGCAGTATTTT. This codes for CASSLTGLGTDTQYF. Using reference TRBV5-1 and TRBJ2-3 for the parts outside the CDR3, the full variable domain is KAGVTQTPRYLIKTRGQQVTLSCSPISGHRSVSWYQQTPGQGLQFLFEYFSETQRNKGNFPGRFSGRQFSNSRSEMNVSTLELGDSALYLCASSLTGLGTDTQYFGPGTRLTVL.

The chain recombines TRBV19 with TRBJ2-3; 8 nucleotides align to TRBD1. Germline V gene lookup returns CDR1 LNHDA and CDR2 SQIVND (reference sequence). CDR3 length equals 15 residues. Unmatched junction bases numbered 9, after V lost 6 bases and J lost 4 bases. The CDR3 reads CASSEDRGRADTQYF. DNA for the CDR3: TGTGCCAGTAGCGAAGACAGGGGTAGGGCAGATACGCAGTATTTT.

V is TRBV7-8 and J is TRBJ2-3; TRBD2 matches 10 bases. This CDR3 is built from 16 residues. Germline CDR1 reads SGHVS; CDR2 reads FQNEAQ. The ends lost 5 bases at V and 4 bases at J; junction bases unmatched: 9. The CDR3 loop is CASSLRAGGPPDTQYF. The CDR3 bases are TGTGCCAGCAGCCTTCGAGCGGGAGGGCCCCCAGATACGCAGTATTTT.

The rearrangement uses TRBV5-5 and TRBJ1-1; a possible D gene is TRBD1 (5 bases). The CDR3 is 15 residues long. V shed 4 bases and J shed 3 bases, with 16 bases lying between them. Germline lookup yields CDR1 SGHKS and CDR2 YYEKEE (reference sequence). CDR3: CASSQGTAADTEAFF. DNA for the CDR3: TGTGCCAGCAGCCAAGGGACGGCGGCGGACACTGAAGCTTTCTTT.

In its sample, this clone was seen once. J is TRBJ2-2 and V is TRBV11-2; D gene unclear. Trimming cost V 6 bases and J 5 bases, with 7 bases left between them. The CDR3 length is 12 residues. Germline-derived CDR1 and CDR2 are SGHAT and FQNNGV. CDR3 sequence: CASSYITGELFF. CDR3 sequence (DNA): TGTGCCAGCAGTTATATTACCGGGGAGCTGTTTTTT.

This chain connects TRBV18 to TRBJ2-3; D possibly corresponds to TRBD2 (6 bases). CDR3 length: 14 amino acids. The ends were cut back, 3 bases at V and 6 bases at J, with 13 bases in the middle. The V gene's germline CDR1 is KGHSH and CDR2 LQKENI. CDR3 region: CASSPRAAGDTQYF. In nucleotides, the CDR3 is TGTGCCAGCTCACCTCGGGCCGCGGGGGATACGCAGTATTTT.

The chain carries TRBV6-6 and TRBJ1-2, with D possibly TRBD1 on 5 matching bases. There are 11 residues in the CDR3. V shed 5 bases and J shed 10 bases, with 11 bases lying between them. The germline V gene has CDR1 MNHNY and CDR2 SVGAGI (reference sequence). The CDR3 nucleotides read TGTGCCAGCAGTCCAGGGTTTTACTACACCTTC. It translates to CASSPGFYYTF.

The V gene is TRBV2, the J gene TRBJ1-1, with a weak D call TRBD1 (6 bases). Germline V gives CDR1 SNHLY, CDR2 FYNNEI. The CDR3 length is 14 residues. V lost 1 base, J lost 12 bases, and 18 bases lay in between. CDR3 loop: CASSEGGAGAQPFF. The DNA of the CDR3 is TGTGCCAGCAGTGAAGGTGGGGCAGGGGCACAGCCTTTCTTT.